A selection of T cell receptor beta chains follows, all from one sample in a study of high-grade serous ovarian cancer treatment subgroups. Assay used: immunoSEQ multiplex PCR; TCRdb lists only in-frame clones, some missing. The repertoire holds about 4,400 clones, approximately 76% seen once, with about 6% in the top ten. The source material was tumor tissue. These receptors all come from a human donor with high-grade serous ovarian cancer. Both conserved end residues are trimmed from each CDR3. The order of the fields is CDR3 protein, clone size, V gene, J gene, D gene. D genes are given only for firm matches. The listing skips clone size in some rows; elsewhere it reads once, few, many or a size class.

SVEPSGRAGELF	.	TRBV29-1	TRBJ2-2	TRBD2
SVDSAAGTGAYGYT	.	TRBV29-1	TRBJ1-2	TRBD1
SATSGSRETQY	.	TRBV29-1	TRBJ2-5	TRBD2
ASSFKSLGVGWETQY	.	TRBV5-1	TRBJ2-5	.
ASGGRGQSYEQY	.	TRBV6-1	TRBJ2-7	TRBD2
ASSPSRLAEYIQY	.	TRBV6-5	TRBJ2-4	TRBD2
ASSSPSEARETF	.	TRBV6-6	TRBJ1-1	.
ASSSSSGRAEQF	once	TRBV27	TRBJ2-1	TRBD2
ASKRNMWDMGSTDTQY	once	TRBV5-1	TRBJ2-3	.
AWSGRGGTEAF	few	TRBV30	TRBJ1-1	.
ASSGVAGSSYNEQF	.	TRBV7-3	TRBJ2-1	.
ASSLWGYTGELF	.	TRBV7-6	TRBJ2-2	.
ASRSGTGALLGYT	.	TRBV6-6	TRBJ1-2	TRBD1
ASSKQGAVNSPLH	.	TRBV5-4	TRBJ1-6	TRBD1
ASSFLTSGGASDTQY	.	TRBV11-1	TRBJ2-3	TRBD2
ASSLDPKRLF	.	TRBV5-4	TRBJ2-1	.
ASGLVRGQGSTYEQY	.	TRBV12-5	TRBJ2-7	TRBD1
ASTSGRQGQETQY	.	TRBV5-1	TRBJ2-5	TRBD1
AWIAGGGYEQY	.	TRBV30	TRBJ2-7	TRBD2